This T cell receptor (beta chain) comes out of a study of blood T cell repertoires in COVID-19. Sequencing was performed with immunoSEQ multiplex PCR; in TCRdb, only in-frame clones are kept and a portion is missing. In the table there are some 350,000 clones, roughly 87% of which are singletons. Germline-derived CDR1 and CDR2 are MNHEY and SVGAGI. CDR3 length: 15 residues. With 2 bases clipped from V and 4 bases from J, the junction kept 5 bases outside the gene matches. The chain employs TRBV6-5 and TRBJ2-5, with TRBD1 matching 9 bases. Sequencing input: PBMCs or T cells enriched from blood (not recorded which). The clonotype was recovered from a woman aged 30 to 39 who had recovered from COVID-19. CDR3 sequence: CASSYTGQGPETQYF. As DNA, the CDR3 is TGTGCCAGCAGTTACACGGGACAGGGACCAGAGACCCAGTACTTC.